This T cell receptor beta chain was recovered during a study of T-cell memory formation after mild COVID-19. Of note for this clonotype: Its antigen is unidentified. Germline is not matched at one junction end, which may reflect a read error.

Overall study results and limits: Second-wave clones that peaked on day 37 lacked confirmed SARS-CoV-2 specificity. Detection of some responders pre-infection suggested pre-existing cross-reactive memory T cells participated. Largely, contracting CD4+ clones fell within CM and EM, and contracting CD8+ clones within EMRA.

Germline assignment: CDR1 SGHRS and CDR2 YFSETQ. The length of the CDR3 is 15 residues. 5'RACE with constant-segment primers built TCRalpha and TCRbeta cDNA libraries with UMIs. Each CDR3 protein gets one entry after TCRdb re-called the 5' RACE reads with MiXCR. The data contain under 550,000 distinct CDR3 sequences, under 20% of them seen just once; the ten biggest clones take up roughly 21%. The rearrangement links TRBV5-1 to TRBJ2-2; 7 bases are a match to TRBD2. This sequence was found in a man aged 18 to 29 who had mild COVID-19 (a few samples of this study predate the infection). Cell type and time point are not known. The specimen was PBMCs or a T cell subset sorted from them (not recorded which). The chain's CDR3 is CASSFASGVTGEMFF. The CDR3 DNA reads TGCGCCAGCAGCTTTGCTAGCGGCGTCACCGGGGAGATGTTTTTT.